This T cell receptor (beta chain) was profiled in a study of shared clonotypes between healthy human individuals. The CDR3 extends over 15 amino acids. Germline assignment: CDR1 SGHVS and CDR2 FNYEAQ. V was pared by 2 bases and J by 2 bases, with 5 bases of the junction left unmatched. The assay was immunoSEQ multiplex PCR, and TCRdb's table has in-frame clones only and misses some. The data contain a few million clones, over 85% of them seen just once; the ten biggest clones take up 0.3% to 0.4%. This sequence joins TRBV7-6 and TRBJ2-7; 8 bases align to TRBD2. The sequenced sample consisted of naive CD4+ T cells from PBMCs. Subset of the sample: CD45RA+ positively selected. The origin of this receptor is a young man in good health. Some clones in this sample may be carry-over from other donors' samples. CDR3 loop: CASSLTSGIPYEQYF. In DNA, the CDR3 is TGTGCCAGCAGCTTAACTAGCGGAATTCCCTACGAGCAGTACTTC.